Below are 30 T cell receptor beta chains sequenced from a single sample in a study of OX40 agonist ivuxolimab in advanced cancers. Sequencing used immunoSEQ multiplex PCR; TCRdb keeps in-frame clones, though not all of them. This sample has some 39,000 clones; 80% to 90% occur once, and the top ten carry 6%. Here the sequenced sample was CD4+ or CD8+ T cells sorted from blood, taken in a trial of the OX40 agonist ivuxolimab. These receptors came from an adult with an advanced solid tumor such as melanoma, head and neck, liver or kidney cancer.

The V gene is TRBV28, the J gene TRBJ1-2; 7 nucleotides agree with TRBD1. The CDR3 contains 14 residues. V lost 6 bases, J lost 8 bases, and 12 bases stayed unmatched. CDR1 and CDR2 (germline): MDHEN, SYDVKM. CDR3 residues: CASSLGNRGEGYTF. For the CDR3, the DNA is TGTGCCAGCAGCTTAGGAAACAGGGGTGAAGGCTACACCTTC.

The CDR3: CASAVLTSYNEQFF. The CDR3, as DNA: TGTGCCTCCGCGGTTCTAACCTCCTACAATGAGCAGTTCTTC. The V gene is TRBV28, the J gene TRBJ2-1; D call uncertain. V shed 11 bases and J shed 0 bases, with 14 bases lying between them. Germline values: CDR1 MDHEN, CDR2 SYDVKM. CDR3 length equals 14 residues.

The CDR3 loop is CASSLSGNTIYF. CDR3 DNA: TGTGCCAGCAGCTTGAGTGGAAACACCATATATTTT. The V gene is TRBV5-8, the J gene TRBJ1-3, with D uncertain. The CDR3 is made up of 12 amino acids. Germline assignment: CDR1 SGHTS and CDR2 YDEGEE. V was pared by 1 base and J by 3 bases, with 2 bases between.

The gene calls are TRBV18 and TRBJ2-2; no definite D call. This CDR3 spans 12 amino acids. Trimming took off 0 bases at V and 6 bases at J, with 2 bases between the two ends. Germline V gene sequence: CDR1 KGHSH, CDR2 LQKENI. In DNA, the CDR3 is TGTGCCAGCTCACCACCGTCCGGGGAGCTGTTTTTT. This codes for CASSPPSGELFF.

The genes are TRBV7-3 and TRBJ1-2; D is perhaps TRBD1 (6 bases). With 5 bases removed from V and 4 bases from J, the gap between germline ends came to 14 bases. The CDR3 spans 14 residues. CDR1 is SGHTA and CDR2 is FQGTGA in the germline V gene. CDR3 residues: CASSEQGSGYGYTF. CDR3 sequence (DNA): TGTGCCAGCAGCGAACAGGGATCGGGCTATGGCTACACCTTC.

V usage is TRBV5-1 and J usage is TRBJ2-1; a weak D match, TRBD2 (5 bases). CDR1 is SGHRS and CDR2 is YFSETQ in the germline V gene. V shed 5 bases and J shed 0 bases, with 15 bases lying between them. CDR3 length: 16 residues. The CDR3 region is CASSPSGISSYNEQFF. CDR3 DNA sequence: TGCGCCAGCAGTCCGTCGGGGATAAGCTCCTACAATGAGCAGTTCTTC. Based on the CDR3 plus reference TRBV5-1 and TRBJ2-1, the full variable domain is KAGVTQTPRYLIKTRGQQVTLSCSPISGHRSVSWYQQTPGQGLQFLFEYFSETQRNKGNFPGRFSGRQFSNSRSEMNVSTLELGDSALYLCASSPSGISSYNEQFFGPGTRLTVL.

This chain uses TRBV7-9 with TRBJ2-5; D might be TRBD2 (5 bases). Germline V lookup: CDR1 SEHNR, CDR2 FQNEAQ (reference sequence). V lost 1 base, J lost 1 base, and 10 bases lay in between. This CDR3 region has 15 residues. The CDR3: CASSLGSGVQETQYF. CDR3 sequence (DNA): TGTGCCAGCAGCTTAGGTTCCGGGGTCCAAGAGACCCAGTACTTC.

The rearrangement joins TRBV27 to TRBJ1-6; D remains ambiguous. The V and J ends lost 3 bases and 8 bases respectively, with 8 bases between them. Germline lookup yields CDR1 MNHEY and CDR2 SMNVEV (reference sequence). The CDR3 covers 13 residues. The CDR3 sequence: CASSFSDYSPLHF. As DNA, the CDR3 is TGTGCCAGCAGTTTCTCAGATTATTCACCCCTCCACTTT.

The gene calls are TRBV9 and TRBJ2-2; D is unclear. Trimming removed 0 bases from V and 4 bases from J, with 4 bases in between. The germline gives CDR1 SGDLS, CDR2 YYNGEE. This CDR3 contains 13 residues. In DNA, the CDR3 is TGTGCCAGCAGCGTAGGTCCCACCGGGGAGCTGTTTTTT. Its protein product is CASSVGPTGELFF.

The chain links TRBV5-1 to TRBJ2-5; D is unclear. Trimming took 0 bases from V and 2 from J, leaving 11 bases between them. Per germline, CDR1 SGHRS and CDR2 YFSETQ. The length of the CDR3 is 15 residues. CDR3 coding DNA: TGCGCCAGCAGCTTGGACAAGGGTCTTCAAGAGACCCAGTACTTC. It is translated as CASSLDKGLQETQYF.

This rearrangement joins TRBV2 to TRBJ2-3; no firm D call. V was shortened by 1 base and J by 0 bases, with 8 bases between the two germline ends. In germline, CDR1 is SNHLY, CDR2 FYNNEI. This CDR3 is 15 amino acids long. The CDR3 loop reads CASSEGSYSTDTQYF. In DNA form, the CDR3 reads TGTGCCAGCAGTGAAGGGTCCTATAGCACAGATACGCAGTATTTT.

CDR3 nucleotides: TGTGCCATCAGGACGATGACAGGAAGGTCTGGAAACACCATATATTTT. This codes for CAIRTMTGRSGNTIYF. The chain recombines TRBV10-3 with TRBJ1-3, with a tentative D call TRBD1 (6 bases). CDR1 is ENHRY and CDR2 is SYGVKD in the germline V gene. V was cut by 6 bases and J by 1 base, with 16 bases left in between. There are 16 residues in the CDR3.

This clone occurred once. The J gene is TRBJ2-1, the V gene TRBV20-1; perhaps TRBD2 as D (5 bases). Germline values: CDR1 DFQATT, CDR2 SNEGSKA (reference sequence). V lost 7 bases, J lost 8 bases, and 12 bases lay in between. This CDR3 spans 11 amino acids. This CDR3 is CSGGSPDEQFF. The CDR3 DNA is TGCAGTGGAGGGAGTCCCGATGAGCAGTTCTTC.

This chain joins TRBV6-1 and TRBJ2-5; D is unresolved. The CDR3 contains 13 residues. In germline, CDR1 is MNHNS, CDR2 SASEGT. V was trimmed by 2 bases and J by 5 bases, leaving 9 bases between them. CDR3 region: CASSEIPSETQYF. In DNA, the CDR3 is TGTGCCAGCAGTGAAATCCCCTCGGAGACCCAGTACTTC.

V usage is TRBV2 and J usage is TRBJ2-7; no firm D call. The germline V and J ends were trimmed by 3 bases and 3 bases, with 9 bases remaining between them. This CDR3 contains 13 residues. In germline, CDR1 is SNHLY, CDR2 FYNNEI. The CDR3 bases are TGTGCCAGCAGTGAGGTTGTTTTCTACGAGCAGTACTTC. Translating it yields CASSEVVFYEQYF.

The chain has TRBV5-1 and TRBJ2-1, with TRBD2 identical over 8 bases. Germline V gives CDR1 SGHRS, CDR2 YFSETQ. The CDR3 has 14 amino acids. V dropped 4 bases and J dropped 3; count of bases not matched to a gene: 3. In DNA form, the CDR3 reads TGCGCCAGCAGCCTGAGCGGGAGCTACAATGAGCAGTTCTTC. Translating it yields CASSLSGSYNEQFF.

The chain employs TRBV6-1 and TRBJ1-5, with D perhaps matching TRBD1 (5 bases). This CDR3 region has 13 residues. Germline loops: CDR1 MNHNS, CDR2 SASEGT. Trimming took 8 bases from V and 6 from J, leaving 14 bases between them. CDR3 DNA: TGTGCCAGCGAAAAGGGGATGAGTCAGCCCCAGCATTTT. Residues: CASEKGMSQPQHF.

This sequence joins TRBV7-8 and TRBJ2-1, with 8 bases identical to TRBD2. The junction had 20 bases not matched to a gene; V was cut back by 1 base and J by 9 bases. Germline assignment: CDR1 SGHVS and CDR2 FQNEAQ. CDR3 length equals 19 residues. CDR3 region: CASSLGIGERETSGSEQFF. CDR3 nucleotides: TGTGCCAGCAGCTTAGGTATCGGGGAGCGGGAGACCTCGGGGTCTGAGCAGTTCTTC.

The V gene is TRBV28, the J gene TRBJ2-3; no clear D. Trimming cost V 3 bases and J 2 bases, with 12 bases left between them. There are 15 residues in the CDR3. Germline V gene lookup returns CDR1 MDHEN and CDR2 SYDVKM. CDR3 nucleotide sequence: TGTGCCAGCAGTTTTGGTACAAGAACCACAGATACGCAGTATTTT. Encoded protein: CASSFGTRTTDTQYF.

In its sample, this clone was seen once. The DNA of the CDR3 is TGTGCCATCAGTCCAGGGGTGGGTGGAAACACCATATATTTT. It specifies CAISPGVGGNTIYF. The V and J genes are TRBV10-3 and TRBJ1-3, with D possibly being TRBD1 (6 bases). V was pared by 5 bases and J by 3 bases, with 11 bases between. This CDR3 contains 14 residues. Germline-derived CDR1 and CDR2 are ENHRY and SYGVKD.

CDR3 coding DNA: TGTGCCAGCAGTTCGGGACAGGGTTCCTACGAGCAGTACTTC. This gives the protein CASSSGQGSYEQYF. The rearrangement links TRBV7-6 to TRBJ2-7, with 9 positions matching TRBD1. V shed 6 bases, J shed 1 base, and the junction held 4 bases outside the gene matches. The germline V gene encodes CDR1 SGHVS and CDR2 FNYEAQ. The CDR3 covers 14 residues.

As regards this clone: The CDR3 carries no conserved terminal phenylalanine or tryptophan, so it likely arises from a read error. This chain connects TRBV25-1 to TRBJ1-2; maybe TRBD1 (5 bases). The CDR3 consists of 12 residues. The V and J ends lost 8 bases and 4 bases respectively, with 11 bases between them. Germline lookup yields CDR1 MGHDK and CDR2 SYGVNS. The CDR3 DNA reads TGTGCCAGCTTGGGACCTTCCTATGGCTACACCTCC. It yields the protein CASLGPSYGYTS.

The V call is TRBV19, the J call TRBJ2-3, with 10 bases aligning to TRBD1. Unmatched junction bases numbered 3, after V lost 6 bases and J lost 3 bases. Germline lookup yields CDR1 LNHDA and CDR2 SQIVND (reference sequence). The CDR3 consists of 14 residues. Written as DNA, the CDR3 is TGTGCCAGTAGGGACAGGGGGGGGACAGATACGCAGTATTTT. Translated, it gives CASRDRGGTDTQYF.

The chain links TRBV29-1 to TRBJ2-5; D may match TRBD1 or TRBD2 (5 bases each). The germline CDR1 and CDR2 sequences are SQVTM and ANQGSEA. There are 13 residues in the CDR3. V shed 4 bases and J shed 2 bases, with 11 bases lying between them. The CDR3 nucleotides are TGCAGCGTTGGGGGGTCACTTCAAGAGACCCAGTACTTC. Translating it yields CSVGGSLQETQYF.

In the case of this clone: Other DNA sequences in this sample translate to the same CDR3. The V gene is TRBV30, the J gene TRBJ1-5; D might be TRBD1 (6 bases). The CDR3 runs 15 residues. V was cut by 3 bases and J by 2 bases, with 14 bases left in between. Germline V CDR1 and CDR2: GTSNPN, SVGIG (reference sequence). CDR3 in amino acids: CAWRMGAGGNQPQHF. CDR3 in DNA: TGTGCCTGGAGGATGGGGGCGGGGGGCAATCAGCCCCAGCATTTT. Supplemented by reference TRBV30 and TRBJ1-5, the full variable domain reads SQTIHQWPATLVQPVGSPLSLECTVEGTSNPNLYWYRQAAGRGLQLLFYSVGIGQISSEVPQNLSASRPQDRQFILSSKKLLLSDSGFYLCAWRMGAGGNQPQHFGDGTRLSIL.

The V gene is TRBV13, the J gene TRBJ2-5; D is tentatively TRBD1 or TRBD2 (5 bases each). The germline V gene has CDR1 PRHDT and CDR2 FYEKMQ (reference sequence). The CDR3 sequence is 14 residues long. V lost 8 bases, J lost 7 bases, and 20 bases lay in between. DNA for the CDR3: TGTGCCAGCGGCACACTCGGGGAAAGGGGGACCCAGTACTTC. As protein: CASGTLGERGTQYF.

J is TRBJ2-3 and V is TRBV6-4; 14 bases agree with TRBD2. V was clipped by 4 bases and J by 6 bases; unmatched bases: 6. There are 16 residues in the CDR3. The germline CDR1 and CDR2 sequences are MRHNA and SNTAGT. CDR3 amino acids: CASSAGLAGAADTQYF. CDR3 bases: TGTGCCAGCAGTGCGGGACTAGCGGGAGCGGCTGATACGCAGTATTTT.

The CDR3 is CAWRPAGGQETQYF. The CDR3 region has the DNA TGTGCCTGGAGACCAGCGGGCGGCCAAGAGACCCAGTACTTC. The rearrangement joins TRBV30 to TRBJ2-5; the D gene is possibly TRBD2 (6 bases). CDR1 GTSNPN and CDR2 SVGIG come from the germline V gene (reference sequence). The V end lost 3 bases, the J end lost 1 base, and 12 bases lay between the germline ends. This CDR3 has 14 amino acids.

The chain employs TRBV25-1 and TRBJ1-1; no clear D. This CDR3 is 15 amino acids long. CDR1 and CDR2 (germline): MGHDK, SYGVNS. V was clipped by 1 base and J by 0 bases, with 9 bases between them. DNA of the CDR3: TGTGCCAGCAGTGAATCGGCAGTTATGAACACTGAAGCTTTCTTT. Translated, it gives CASSESAVMNTEAFF.

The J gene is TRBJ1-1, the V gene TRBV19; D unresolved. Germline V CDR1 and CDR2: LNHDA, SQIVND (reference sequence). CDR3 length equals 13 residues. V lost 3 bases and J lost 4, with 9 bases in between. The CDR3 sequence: CASSMKTGTEAFF. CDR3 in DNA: TGTGCCAGTAGTATGAAAACGGGCACTGAAGCTTTCTTT.